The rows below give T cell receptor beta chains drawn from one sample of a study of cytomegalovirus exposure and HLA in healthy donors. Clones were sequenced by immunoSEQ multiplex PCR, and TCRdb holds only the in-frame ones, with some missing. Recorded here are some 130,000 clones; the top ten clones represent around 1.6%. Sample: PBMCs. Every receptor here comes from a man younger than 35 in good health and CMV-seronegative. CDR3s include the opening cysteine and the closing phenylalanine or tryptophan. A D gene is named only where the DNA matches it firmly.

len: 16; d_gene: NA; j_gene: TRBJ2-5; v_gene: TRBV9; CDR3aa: CASSNKLRDIQETQYF; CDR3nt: TGTGCCAGCAGCAATAAACTCCGGGACATACAAGAGACCCAGTACTTC
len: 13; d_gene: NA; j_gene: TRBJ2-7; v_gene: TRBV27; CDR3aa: CASSGRQPREQYF; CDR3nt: TGTGCCAGCAGTGGTCGACAGCCCAGGGAGCAGTACTTC
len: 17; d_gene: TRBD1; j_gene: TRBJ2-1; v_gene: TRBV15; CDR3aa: CATSGADGDRRSNEQFF; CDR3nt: TGTGCCACCAGCGGAGCCGATGGGGACAGGAGGTCCAATGAGCAGTTCTTC
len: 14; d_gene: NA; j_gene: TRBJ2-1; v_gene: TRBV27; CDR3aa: CASSLALDYNEQFF; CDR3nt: TGTGCCAGCAGTTTAGCGCTAGACTACAATGAGCAGTTCTTC
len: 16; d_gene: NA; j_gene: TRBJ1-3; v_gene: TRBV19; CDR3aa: CASSQGGGPTGNTIYF; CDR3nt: TGTGCCAGCTCCCAGGGCGGGGGGCCGACGGGAAACACCATATATTTT
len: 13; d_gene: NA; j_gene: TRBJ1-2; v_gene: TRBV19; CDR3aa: CASSPGRGYGYTF; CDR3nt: TGTGCCAGTAGTCCCGGGCGGGGCTATGGCTACACCTTC
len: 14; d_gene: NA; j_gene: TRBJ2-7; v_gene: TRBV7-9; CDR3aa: CASSLQAATYEQYF; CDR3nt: TGTGCCAGCAGCTTACAAGCGGCCACGTACGAGCAGTACTTC
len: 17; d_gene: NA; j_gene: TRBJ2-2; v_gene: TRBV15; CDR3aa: CATSNQTPAAKSGELFF; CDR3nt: TGTGCCACCAGCAATCAGACCCCCGCGGCGAAGAGCGGGGAGCTGTTTTTT
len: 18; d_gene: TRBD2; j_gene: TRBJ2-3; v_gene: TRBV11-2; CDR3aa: CASSPGGVEGIFTDTQYF; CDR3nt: TGTGCCAGCAGCCCCGGGGGGGTGGAAGGAATATTCACAGATACGCAGTATTTT
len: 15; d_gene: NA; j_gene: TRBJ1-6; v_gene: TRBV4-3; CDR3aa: CASSQEPQGNSPLHF; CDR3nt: TGCGCCAGCAGCCAAGAACCCCAGGGCAATTCACCCCTCCACTTT
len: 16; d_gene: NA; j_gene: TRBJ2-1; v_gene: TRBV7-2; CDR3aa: CASSLVRRSSYNEQFF; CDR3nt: TGTGCCAGCAGCTTAGTTAGAAGGAGCTCCTACAATGAGCAGTTCTTC
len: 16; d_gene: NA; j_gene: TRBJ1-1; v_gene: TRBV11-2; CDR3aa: CASSLPRGGLNTEAFF; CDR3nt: TGTGCCAGCAGCTTACCCCGGGGGGGTTTGAACACTGAAGCTTTCTTT
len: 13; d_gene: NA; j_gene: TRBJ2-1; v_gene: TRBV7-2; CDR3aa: CASSPQVEGEQFF; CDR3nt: TGTGCCAGCAGCCCGCAGGTAGAGGGTGAGCAGTTCTTC
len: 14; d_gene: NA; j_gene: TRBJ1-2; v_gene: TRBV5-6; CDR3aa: CASSSTVVDYGYTF; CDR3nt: TGTGCCAGCAGCTCCACAGTCGTAGACTATGGCTACACCTTC
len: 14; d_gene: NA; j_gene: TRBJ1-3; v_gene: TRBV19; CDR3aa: CASSLDLRGNTIYF; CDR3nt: TGTGCCAGTAGTCTCGACTTGAGGGGGAACACCATATATTTT
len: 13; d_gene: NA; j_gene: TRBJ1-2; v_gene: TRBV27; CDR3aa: CASSDTLNYGYTF; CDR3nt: TGTGCCAGCAGTGACACGCTTAACTATGGCTACACCTTC
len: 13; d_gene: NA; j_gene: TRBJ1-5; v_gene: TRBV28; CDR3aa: CASGGFQNQPQHF; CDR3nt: TGTGCGAGCGGAGGGTTCCAGAATCAGCCCCAGCATTTT
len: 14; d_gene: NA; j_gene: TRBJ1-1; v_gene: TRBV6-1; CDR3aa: CASSEVGQNTEAFF; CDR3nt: TGTGCCAGCAGTGAAGTGGGACAGAACACTGAAGCTTTCTTT
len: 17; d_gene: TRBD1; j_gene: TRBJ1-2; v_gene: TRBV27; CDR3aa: CASSLSSPGQGIYGYTF; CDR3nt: TGTGCCAGCAGTTTATCTTCGCCGGGACAGGGGATCTATGGCTACACCTTC
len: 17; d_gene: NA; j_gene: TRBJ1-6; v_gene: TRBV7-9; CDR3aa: CASSSRDTSSYNSPLHF; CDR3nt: TGTGCCAGCAGCTCCCGGGACACGAGCTCCTATAATTCACCCCTCCACTTT
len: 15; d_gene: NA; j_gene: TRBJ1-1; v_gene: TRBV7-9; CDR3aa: CASSLEGGLRTEAFF; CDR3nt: TGTGCCAGCAGCTTAGAGGGGGGGCTTAGGACTGAAGCTTTCTTT
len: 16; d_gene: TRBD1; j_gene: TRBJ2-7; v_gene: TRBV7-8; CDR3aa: CASSFQGQGVSYEQYF; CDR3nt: TGTGCCAGCAGCTTCCAGGGACAGGGGGTTTCCTACGAGCAGTACTTC
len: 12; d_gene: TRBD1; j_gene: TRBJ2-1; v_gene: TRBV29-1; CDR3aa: CSVHPGGNEQFF; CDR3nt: TGCAGCGTTCACCCAGGGGGCAATGAGCAGTTCTTC
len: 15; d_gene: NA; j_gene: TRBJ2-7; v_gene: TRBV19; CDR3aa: CASSPHFYTSYEQYF; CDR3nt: TGTGCCAGTAGTCCCCATTTTTACACCTCCTACGAGCAGTACTTC
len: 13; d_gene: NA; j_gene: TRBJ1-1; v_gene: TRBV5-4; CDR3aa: CASSSRGNTEAFF; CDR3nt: TGTGCCAGCAGCTCGCGGGGGAACACTGAAGCTTTCTTT
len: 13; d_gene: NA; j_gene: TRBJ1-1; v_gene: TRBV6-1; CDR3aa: CASSGRRNTEAFF; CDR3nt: TGTGCCAGCAGTGGAAGGAGGAACACTGAAGCTTTCTTT
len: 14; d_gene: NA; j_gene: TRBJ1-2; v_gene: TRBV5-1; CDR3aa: CASSKFGEGEGYTF; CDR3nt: TGCGCCAGCAGCAAGTTTGGGGAGGGCGAGGGCTACACCTTC
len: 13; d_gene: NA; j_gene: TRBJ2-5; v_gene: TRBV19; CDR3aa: CASSSARQETQYF; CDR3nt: TGTGCCAGTAGCTCAGCGAGACAAGAGACCCAGTACTTC
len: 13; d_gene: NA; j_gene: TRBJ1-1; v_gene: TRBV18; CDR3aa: CASSTQGPAEAFF; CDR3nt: TGTGCCAGCTCAACCCAGGGCCCGGCTGAAGCTTTCTTT
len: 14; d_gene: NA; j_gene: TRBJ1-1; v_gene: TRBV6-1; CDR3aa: CASSDDIWDTEAFF; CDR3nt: TGTGCCAGCAGCGATGACATTTGGGACACTGAAGCTTTCTTT
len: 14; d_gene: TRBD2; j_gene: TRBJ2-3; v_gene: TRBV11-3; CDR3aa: CASSGLVGTDTQYF; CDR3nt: TGTGCCAGCAGCGGACTAGTTGGCACAGATACGCAGTATTTT
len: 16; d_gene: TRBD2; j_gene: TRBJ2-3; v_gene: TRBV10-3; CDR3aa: CAISESSGTAKDTQYF; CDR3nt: TGTGCCATCAGTGAGTCGAGCGGGACTGCTAAAGATACGCAGTATTTT
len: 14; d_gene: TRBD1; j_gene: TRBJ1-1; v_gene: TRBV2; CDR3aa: CASSERQGNTEAFF; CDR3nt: TGTGCCAGCAGTGAGCGACAGGGGAACACTGAAGCTTTCTTT
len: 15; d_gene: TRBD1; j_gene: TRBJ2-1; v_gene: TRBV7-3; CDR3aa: CASSLRQGSYNEQFF; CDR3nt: TGTGCCAGCAGCTTACGACAGGGGTCCTACAATGAGCAGTTCTTC
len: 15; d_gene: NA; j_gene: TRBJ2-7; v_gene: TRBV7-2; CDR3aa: CASSLALLGANEQYF; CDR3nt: TGTGCCAGCAGCTTAGCGCTCCTGGGGGCCAACGAGCAGTACTTC
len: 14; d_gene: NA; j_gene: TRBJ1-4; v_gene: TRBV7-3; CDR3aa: CASSLGGAGEKLFF; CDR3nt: TGTGCCAGCAGCTTAGGGGGAGCGGGTGAAAAACTGTTTTTT
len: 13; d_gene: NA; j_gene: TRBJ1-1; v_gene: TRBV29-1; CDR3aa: CSVERHLNTEAFF; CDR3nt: TGCAGCGTTGAGCGTCACTTGAACACTGAAGCTTTCTTT
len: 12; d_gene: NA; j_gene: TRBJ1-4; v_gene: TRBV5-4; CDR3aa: CASSYQGEKLFF; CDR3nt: TGTGCCAGCAGCTATCAGGGGGAAAAACTGTTTTTT
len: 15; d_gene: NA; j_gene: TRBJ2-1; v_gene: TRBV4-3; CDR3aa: CASSHSRTGRVEQFF; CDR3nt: TGCGCCAGCAGCCATTCCCGGACAGGGAGGGTAGAGCAGTTCTTC
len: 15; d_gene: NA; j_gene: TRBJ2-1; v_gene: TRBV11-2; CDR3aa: CASSQGGAGTGEQFF; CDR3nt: TGTGCCAGCAGCCAAGGAGGAGCGGGAACAGGGGAGCAGTTCTTC
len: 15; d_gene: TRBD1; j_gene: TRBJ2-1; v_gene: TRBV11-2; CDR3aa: CASSPTGGAYNEQFF; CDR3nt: TGTGCCAGCAGTCCTACAGGGGGCGCGTACAATGAGCAGTTCTTC
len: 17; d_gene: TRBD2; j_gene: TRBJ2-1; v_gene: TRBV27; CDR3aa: CASTEYSGGAPGGEQFF; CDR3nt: TGTGCCAGCACGGAATATAGCGGGGGGGCTCCTGGAGGTGAGCAGTTCTTC
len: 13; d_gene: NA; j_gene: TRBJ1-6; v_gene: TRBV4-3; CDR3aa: CASSQGLHSPLHF; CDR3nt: TGCGCCAGCAGTCAGGGTTTGCATTCACCCCTCCACTTT
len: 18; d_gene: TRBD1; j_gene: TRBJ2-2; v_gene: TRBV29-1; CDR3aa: CSVVLAGGPNWNTGELFF; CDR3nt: TGCAGCGTTGTGCTGGCAGGGGGCCCGAATTGGAACACCGGGGAGCTGTTTTTT
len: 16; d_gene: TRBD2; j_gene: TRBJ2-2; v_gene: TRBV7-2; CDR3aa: CASSLPSGVYTGELFF; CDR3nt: TGTGCCAGCAGCCTCCCGAGCGGGGTCTACACCGGGGAGCTGTTTTTT
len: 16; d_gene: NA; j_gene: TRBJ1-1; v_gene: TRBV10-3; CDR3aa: CAISESMAGAHTEAFF; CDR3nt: TGTGCCATCAGTGAGTCGATGGCAGGGGCACATACTGAAGCTTTCTTT
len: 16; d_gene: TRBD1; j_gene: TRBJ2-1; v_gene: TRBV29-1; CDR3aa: CSVISPGQRTYNEQFF; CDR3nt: TGCAGCGTTATCTCCCCGGGACAGCGGACCTACAATGAGCAGTTCTTC
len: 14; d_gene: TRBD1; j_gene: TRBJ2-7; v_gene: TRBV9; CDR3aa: CASSVGTGAYEQYF; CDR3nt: TGTGCCAGCAGCGTAGGGACAGGGGCCTACGAGCAGTACTTC
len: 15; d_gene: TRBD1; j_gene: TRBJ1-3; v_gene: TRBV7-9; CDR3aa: CASIDSGGLGNTIYF; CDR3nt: TGTGCCAGCATTGACTCAGGGGGACTCGGAAACACCATATATTTT
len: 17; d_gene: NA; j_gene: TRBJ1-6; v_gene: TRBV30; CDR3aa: CAWGPFVGSSYNSPLHF; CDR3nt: TGTGCCTGGGGGCCGTTTGTAGGGAGCTCCTATAATTCACCCCTCCACTTT
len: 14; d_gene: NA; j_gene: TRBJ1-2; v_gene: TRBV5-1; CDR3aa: CASHVSGLDYGYTF; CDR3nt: TGCGCCAGCCATGTCTCAGGTCTTGACTATGGCTACACCTTC
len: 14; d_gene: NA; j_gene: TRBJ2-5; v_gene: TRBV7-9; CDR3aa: CASSREFGQETQYF; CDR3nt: TGTGCCAGCAGCCGGGAATTTGGGCAAGAGACCCAGTACTTC
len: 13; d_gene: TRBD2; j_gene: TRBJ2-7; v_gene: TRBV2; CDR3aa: CASRAGLAGEQYF; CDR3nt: TGTGCCAGCCGGGCGGGACTAGCTGGGGAGCAGTACTTC
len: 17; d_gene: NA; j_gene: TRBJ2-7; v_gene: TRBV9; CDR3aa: CASSVEGGGVGSYEQYF; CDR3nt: TGTGCCAGCAGCGTAGAGGGGGGAGGGGTTGGGTCCTACGAGCAGTACTTC
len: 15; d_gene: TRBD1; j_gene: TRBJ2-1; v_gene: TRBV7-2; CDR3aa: CASSPPGQDLYEQFF; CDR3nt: TGTGCCAGCAGCCCCCCGGGACAGGACCTCTACGAGCAGTTCTTC